This entry lists 10 T cell receptor beta chains sequenced from one sample in a study of regulatory T cells in long-lasting Graves disease. TCR beta libraries were built with iRepertoire HTBI primers and Arm-PCR of CDR3 regions. TCRdb reprocessed the multiplex PCR reads via MiXCR and lists one record per CDR3 protein. The sample gives about 560,000 distinct CDR3 sequences, roughly 16% of which show up once; 12% is in the top ten. Time point denoted: newly diagnosed GD, antithyroid drugs for less than 3 months. RNA extracted from PBMCs served as the sequencing template. This sample was shared with a second study, whose subject was T cells in Graves' hyperthyroidism and ophthalmopathy.

The sequenced sample was peripheral blood mononuclear cells (PBMCs), obtained at new diagnosis, from a patient treated with antithyroid drugs. All receptors derive from a man younger than 35 with Graves disease.

This clonotype was seen ten or more times. The rearrangement uses TRBV11-2 and TRBJ2-1; D is uncertain. The CDR3 loop spans 15 amino acids. The V gene's germline CDR1 is SGHAT and CDR2 FQNNGV. Deletions cut 3 bases from V and 5 bases from J, with 14 bases between. The CDR3 DNA sequence: TGTGCCAGCAGCTTCCGTGGCTACATCAACAATGAGCAGTTCTTC. It yields the protein CASSFRGYINNEQFF.

The chain links TRBV20-1 to TRBJ2-3; 7 bases align to TRBD2. Germline loops: CDR1 DFQATT, CDR2 SNEGSKA (reference sequence). Trimming took 1 base from V and 0 from J; bases not matched to a gene: 13. The CDR3 contains 18 residues. The DNA of the CDR3 is TGCAGTGCTAGAGGGGGAGGGGTTCTAGCGGCAAGCACAGATACGCAGTATTTT. This encodes CSARGGGVLAASTDTQYF.

This clonotype was picked up many times. The CDR3 spells CASSLDGKYEQYF. The DNA of the CDR3 is TGTGCCAGCAGCTTAGACGGAAAATACGAGCAGTACTTC. This chain links TRBV7-3 with TRBJ2-7; D remains ambiguous. Germline CDR1 SGHTA, CDR2 FQGTGA. V was cut by 2 bases and J by 4 bases, with 9 bases left in between. The CDR3 sequence is 13 residues long.

This chain joins TRBV7-9 and TRBJ1-2; D is uncertain. The CDR3 runs to 15 residues. Germline V gives CDR1 SEHNR, CDR2 FQNEAQ (reference sequence). V lost 5 bases and J lost 0, with 13 bases in between. This CDR3 is CASSPYIGANYGYTF. Written as DNA, the CDR3 is TGTGCCAGCAGCCCGTATATCGGAGCTAACTATGGCTACACCTTC.

This clonotype was counted ten times or more. The rearrangement uses TRBV27 and TRBJ2-3; possible D gene TRBD1, 5 bases. Germline lookup yields CDR1 MNHEY and CDR2 SMNVEV (reference sequence). The V gene lost 2 bases and the J gene lost 3 bases, with 9 bases spanning the gap. The CDR3 contains 14 residues. In DNA form, the CDR3 reads TGTGCCAGCAGTTTAGGACACACTACAGATACGCAGTATTTT. Its translation: CASSLGHTTDTQYF.

Note on this clonotype: This may arise from a read error, as a much more abundant clone is one base away. The J gene is TRBJ2-7, the V gene TRBV12-3 or TRBV12-4, with TRBD1 matching 10 bases. CDR3 size: 14 residues. The CDR3 protein is CASNPGQGTYEQCF. CDR3 in DNA: TGTGCCAGCAACCCGGGACAGGGGACCTACGAGCAGTGCTTC.

This clonotype was seen many times. The chain employs TRBV20-1 and TRBJ2-1; 14 bases are shared with TRBD2. J was trimmed by 9 bases and V by 3 bases; bases with no gene match: 7. In germline, CDR1 is DFQATT, CDR2 SNEGSKA (reference sequence). The CDR3 is 15 residues long. The chain's CDR3 is CSASFGTSGSPEQFF. The DNA for the CDR3 is TGCAGTGCTAGCTTTGGGACTAGCGGGAGTCCTGAGCAGTTCTTC.

The J gene is TRBJ2-2, the V gene TRBV11-2; 7 nucleotides line up with TRBD2. J gave up 2 bases and V 2 bases, and 5 bases lay outside the gene matches. The CDR3 covers 16 residues. The V gene's germline CDR1 is SGHAT and CDR2 FQNNGV. DNA of the CDR3: TGTGCCAGCAGCTTATCGGGGGGTCAAAACACCGGGGAGCTGTTTTTT. Its translation: CASSLSGGQNTGELFF.

This clonotype was recorded at least ten times. The V call is TRBV27, the J call TRBJ2-4; TRBD2 might be the D (6 bases). The V and J ends lost 6 bases and 5 bases respectively, with 17 bases between them. Germline CDR1 reads MNHEY; CDR2 reads SMNVEV (reference sequence). The CDR3 consists of 15 residues. The CDR3 region is CASRAYGVAENIQYF. The CDR3 region has the DNA TGTGCCAGCAGGGCTTATGGAGTAGCGGAAAACATTCAGTACTTC.

This clonotype was seen more than once but under ten times. The chain employs TRBV7-6 and TRBJ1-4; the D gene is possibly TRBD1 (5 bases). The CDR3 sequence is 13 residues long. Trimming pared 1 base from V and 8 bases from J, leaving 8 bases between. Germline CDR1 reads SGHVS; CDR2 reads FNYEAQ. The CDR3 protein is CASSLGGLEKLFF. The CDR3 DNA follows: TGTGCCAGCAGCTTAGGGGGCTTGGAAAAACTGTTTTTT.